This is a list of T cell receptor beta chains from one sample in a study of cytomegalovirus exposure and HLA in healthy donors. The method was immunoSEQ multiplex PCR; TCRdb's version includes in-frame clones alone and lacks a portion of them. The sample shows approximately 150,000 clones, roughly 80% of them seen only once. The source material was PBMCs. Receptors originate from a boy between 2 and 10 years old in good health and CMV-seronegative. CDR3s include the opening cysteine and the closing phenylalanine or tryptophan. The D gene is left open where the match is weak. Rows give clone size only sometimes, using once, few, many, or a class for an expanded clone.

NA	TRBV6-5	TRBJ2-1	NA	CASRVRGPSYNEQFF	TGTGCCAGCAGAGTTAGGGGCCCATCCTACAATGAGCAGTTCTTC
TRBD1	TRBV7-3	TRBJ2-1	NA	CASSWRPGGAYNEQFF	TGTGCCAGCAGTTGGAGGCCAGGGGGCGCCTACAATGAGCAGTTCTTC
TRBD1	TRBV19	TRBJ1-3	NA	CASRPGQGVGNTIYF	TGTGCCAGTAGACCAGGACAGGGAGTTGGAAACACCATATATTTT
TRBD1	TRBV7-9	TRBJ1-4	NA	CASSGQGENEKLFF	TGTGCCAGCAGCGGACAGGGAGAGAATGAAAAACTGTTTTTT
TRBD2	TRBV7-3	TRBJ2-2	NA	CASSLTLAGAGELFF	TGTGCCAGCAGCTTAACCCTAGCGGGAGCCGGGGAGCTGTTTTTT
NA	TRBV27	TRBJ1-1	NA	CASSSYSTGFPGTEAFF	TGTGCCAGCAGTTCATATTCAACAGGGTTCCCCGGGACTGAAGCTTTCTTT
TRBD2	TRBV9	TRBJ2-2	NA	CASSGRAGGTGELFF	TGTGCCAGCAGCGGGAGAGCGGGGGGGACCGGGGAGCTGTTTTTT
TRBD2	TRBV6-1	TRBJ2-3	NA	CASSEGAGSGSDTQYF	TGTGCCAGCAGTGAAGGAGCGGGGTCAGGGTCGGATACGCAGTATTTT
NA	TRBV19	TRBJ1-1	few	CASSKITVLGPSYTEAFF	TGTGCCAGTAGCAAAATTACAGTACTGGGTCCCTCTTACACTGAAGCTTTCTTT
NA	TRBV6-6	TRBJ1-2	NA	CASWAGDVYGYTF	TGTGCCAGCTGGGCAGGGGACGTTTATGGCTACACCTTC
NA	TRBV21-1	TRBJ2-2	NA	CASSKASSGITSGGADTGELFF	TGTGCCAGCAGCAAAGCGTCTTCAGGGATTACTAGCGGGGGGGCGGACACCGGGGAGCTGTTTTTT
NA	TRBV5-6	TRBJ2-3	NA	CASRHSTEWVGRQDTQYF	TGTGCCAGCCGCCACAGCACCGAGTGGGTAGGTCGTCAAGATACGCAGTATTTT
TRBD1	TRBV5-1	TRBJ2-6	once	CASSPTGQPLFSGANVLTF	TGCGCCAGCAGTCCTACGGGACAGCCACTATTCTCTGGGGCCAACGTCCTGACTTTC
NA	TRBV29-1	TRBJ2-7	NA	CSVEDRVQERYF	TGCAGCGTTGAAGATCGAGTACAGGAGAGGTACTTC
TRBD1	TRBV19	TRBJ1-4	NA	CASSGRQGGRTNEKLFF	TGTGCCAGTAGTGGAAGACAGGGTGGAAGGACTAATGAAAAACTGTTTTTT
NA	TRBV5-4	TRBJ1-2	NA	CASSLWGGYYGYTF	TGTGCCAGCAGCTTGTGGGGGGGCTACTATGGCTACACCTTC
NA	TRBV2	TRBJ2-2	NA	CASSVSTGYTGELFF	TGTGCCAGCAGTGTCAGTACAGGATACACCGGGGAGCTGTTTTTT
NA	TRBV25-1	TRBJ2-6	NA	CASSGPWGAGANVLTF	TGTGCCAGCAGTGGGCCTTGGGGGGCTGGGGCCAACGTCCTGACTTTC
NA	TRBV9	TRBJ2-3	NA	CASSVGAGNTDTQYF	TGTGCCAGCAGCGTAGGGGCTGGTAACACAGATACGCAGTATTTT
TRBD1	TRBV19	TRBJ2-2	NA	CASSKGTGGRANTGELFF	TGTGCCAGTAGTAAAGGGACAGGGGGCAGAGCGAACACCGGGGAGCTGTTTTTT
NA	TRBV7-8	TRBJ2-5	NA	CASSLWRDALRQETQYF	TGTGCCAGCAGCTTATGGCGGGACGCACTTCGACAAGAGACCCAGTACTTC
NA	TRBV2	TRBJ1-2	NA	CASSERCGYTF	TGTGCCAGCAGTGAGCGGTGTGGCTACACCTTC
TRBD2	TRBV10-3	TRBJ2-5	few	CAISLTSEQETQYF	TGTGCCATCAGTTTAACTAGCGAGCAAGAGACCCAGTACTTC
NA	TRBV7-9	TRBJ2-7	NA	CASSSVRGAGFYEQYF	TGTGCCAGCAGCTCAGTACGGGGGGCGGGTTTCTACGAGCAGTACTTC
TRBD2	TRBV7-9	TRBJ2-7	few	CASSYWTSGMDEQYF	TGTGCCAGCAGCTATTGGACTAGCGGGATGGACGAGCAGTACTTC
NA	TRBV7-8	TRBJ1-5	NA	CASSPVPPFGVGLPQHF	TGTGCCAGCAGCCCGGTGCCCCCCTTCGGAGTCGGTCTGCCCCAGCATTTT
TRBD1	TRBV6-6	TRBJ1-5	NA	CASSYTPTGVNQPQHF	TGTGCCAGCAGTTACACCCCAACAGGGGTCAATCAGCCCCAGCATTTT
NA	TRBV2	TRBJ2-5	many	CASSPRTASSGSQETQYF	TGTGCCAGCAGTCCCCGAACCGCTAGCTCGGGGAGTCAAGAGACCCAGTACTTC
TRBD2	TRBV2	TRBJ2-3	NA	CASSTREAGYADTQYF	TGTGCCAGCAGTACGCGGGAAGCGGGGTACGCAGATACGCAGTATTTT
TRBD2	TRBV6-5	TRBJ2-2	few	CASSYTSGLTGELFF	TGTGCCAGCAGTTACACTAGCGGGTTGACCGGGGAGCTGTTTTTT
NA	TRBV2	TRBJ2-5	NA	CASGRGAGETQYF	TGTGCCTCAGGACGGGGGGCTGGGGAGACCCAGTACTTC
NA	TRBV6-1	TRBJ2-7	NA	CASSEELGSSYEQYF	TGTGCCAGCAGTGAAGAACTGGGGAGCTCCTACGAGCAGTACTTC
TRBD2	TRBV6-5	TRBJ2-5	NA	CASSRGRRGQETQYF	TGTGCCAGCAGTCGCGGGAGAAGGGGCCAAGAGACCCAGTACTTC
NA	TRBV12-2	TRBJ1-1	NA	CASRLGLRDTEAFF	TGTGCAAGTCGCTTAGGTTTGAGGGACACTGAAGCTTTCTTT
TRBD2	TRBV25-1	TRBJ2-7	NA	CASGGDPSYEQYF	TGTGCCAGCGGGGGGGACCCCTCCTACGAGCAGTACTTC
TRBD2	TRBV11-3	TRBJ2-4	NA	CASSPLGRLGVQAKNIQYF	TGTGCCAGCAGCCCTCTCGGGAGGCTGGGTGTTCAAGCCAAAAACATTCAGTACTTC
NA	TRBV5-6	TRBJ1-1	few	CASSLRETGNTEAFF	TGTGCCAGCAGCTTAAGGGAGACAGGGAACACTGAAGCTTTCTTT
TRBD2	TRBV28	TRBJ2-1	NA	CASSLSGSVYNEQFF	TGTGCCAGCAGTTTAAGCGGGAGCGTCTACAATGAGCAGTTCTTC